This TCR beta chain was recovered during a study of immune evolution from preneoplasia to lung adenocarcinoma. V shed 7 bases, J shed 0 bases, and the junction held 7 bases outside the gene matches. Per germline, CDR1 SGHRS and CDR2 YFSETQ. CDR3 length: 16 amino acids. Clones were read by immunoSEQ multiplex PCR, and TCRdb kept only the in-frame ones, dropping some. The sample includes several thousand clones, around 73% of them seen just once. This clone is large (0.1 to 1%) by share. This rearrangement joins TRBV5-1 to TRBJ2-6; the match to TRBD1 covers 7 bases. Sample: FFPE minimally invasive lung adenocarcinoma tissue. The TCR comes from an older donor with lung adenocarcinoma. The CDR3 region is CASGRQGSSGANVLTF. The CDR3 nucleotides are TGCGCCAGCGGGAGACAGGGAAGCTCTGGGGCCAACGTCCTGACTTTC.